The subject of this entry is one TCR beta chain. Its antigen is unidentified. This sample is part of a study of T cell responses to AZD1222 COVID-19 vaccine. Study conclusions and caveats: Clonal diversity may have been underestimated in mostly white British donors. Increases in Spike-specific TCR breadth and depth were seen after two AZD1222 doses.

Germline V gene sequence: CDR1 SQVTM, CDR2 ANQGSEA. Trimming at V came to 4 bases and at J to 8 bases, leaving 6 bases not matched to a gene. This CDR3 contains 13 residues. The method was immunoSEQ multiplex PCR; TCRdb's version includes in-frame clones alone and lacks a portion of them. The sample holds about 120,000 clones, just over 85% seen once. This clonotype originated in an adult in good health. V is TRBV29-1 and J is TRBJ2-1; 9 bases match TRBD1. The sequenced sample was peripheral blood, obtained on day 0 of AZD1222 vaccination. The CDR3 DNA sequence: TGCAGCGTTGGGGGACAGGGAAGGGATGAGCAGTTCTTC. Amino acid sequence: CSVGGQGRDEQFF.